A selection of T cell receptor beta chains follows, all from one sample in a study of monozygotic twins with inflammatory bowel disease. TCRdb re-analyzed the 5' RACE reads; it lists each CDR3 protein once, without DNA. This table lists about 140,000 distinct CDR3 sequences. The sample consisted of blood. These TCRs come from a human donor with ulcerative colitis or Crohn's disease, or a healthy co-twin of an affected twin (not recorded which). Each CDR3 is given with its conserved first and last residue. Fields, in order: J gene, CDR3 length, V gene, CDR3 protein.

>TRBJ2-7|12|TRBV10-3
CAIAPPSYEQYF
>TRBJ2-1|17|TRBV29-1
CSVEDLARGQSVNEQFF
>TRBJ2-3|13|TRBV20-1
CSAGYGGRDTQYF
>TRBJ2-5|13|TRBV20-1
CSAPYGTSETQYF
>TRBJ2-1|16|TRBV20-1
CSASWTVSGSWNEQFF
>TRBJ2-7|15|TRBV15
CATSREQYHSYEQYF
>TRBJ1-1|15|TRBV28
CASSYSRGSNTEAFF
>TRBJ1-1|14|TRBV27
CASSPKPGLTEAFF
>TRBJ2-1|17|TRBV10-3
CAISDIGGIELYNEQFF
>TRBJ1-4|18|TRBV6-5
CASSYDIPGTGAAEKLFF
>TRBJ2-1|16|TRBV5-1
CASSLGGLAGYNEQFF
>TRBJ1-1|16|TRBV19
CASSFRQGARNTEAFF
>TRBJ2-7|15|TRBV12-3/TRBV12-4
CASSHGTSGSYEQYF
>TRBJ1-6|14|TRBV5-1
CASRLDWRSSPLHF
>TRBJ1-1|15|TRBV6-5
CASSRDRTGSTEAFF
>TRBJ1-1|11|TRBV29-1
CSGDRGTEAFF
>TRBJ1-1|14|TRBV20-1
CSARRGPMNTEAFF
>TRBJ1-5|17|TRBV7-9
CASSLPVVAGINQPQHF
>TRBJ2-2|11|TRBV28
CASIDTGELFF
>TRBJ2-5|16|TRBV12-3/TRBV12-4
CASSRGLAGGEETQYF
>TRBJ2-7|15|TRBV7-6
CASSLGAGGPYEQYF
>TRBJ1-1|14|TRBV12-3/TRBV12-4
CASRGDRANTEAFF
>TRBJ2-2|18|TRBV20-1
CSAEKPLAGGDFTGELFF
>TRBJ2-7|13|TRBV6-2/TRBV6-3
CASSPDVSYEQYF
>TRBJ2-7|12|TRBV20-1
CSGGRATYEQYF
>TRBJ2-7|12|TRBV5-6
CASSGDSYEQYF
>TRBJ1-5|17|TRBV5-4
CASSSSRDSTYKEPQHF
>TRBJ1-1|13|TRBV3-1
CASSRLGADEAFF
>TRBJ2-2|17|TRBV3-1
CASSPLAGSLSTGELFF
>TRBJ2-5|17|TRBV5-1
CASSLELAGAFQETQYF
>TRBJ2-1|13|TRBV6-6
CASSYAANNEQFF
>TRBJ1-2|15|TRBV20-1
CSARVVGGANYGYTF
>TRBJ2-3|15|TRBV10-3
CAISAQRVSTDTQYF
>TRBJ1-1|15|TRBV20-1
CSARRPGHSNTEAFF
>TRBJ1-6|14|TRBV28
CASSWDPGNSPLHF
>TRBJ1-4|15|TRBV5-1
CASRMTITTNEKLFF
>TRBJ1-3|17|TRBV7-8
CASSLKRQGVGGNTIYF
>TRBJ2-1|15|TRBV5-1
CASSFRETSYNEQFF
>TRBJ2-1|15|TRBV5-1
CASSFHAGEWNEQFF
>TRBJ2-1|16|TRBV4-2
CASRPGPEGAYNEQFF
>TRBJ2-1|15|TRBV5-1
CASSLVASGNNEQFF
>TRBJ2-3|17|TRBV7-6
CASSLFAGGTSTDTQYF
>TRBJ2-6|19|TRBV13
CASSLIRGGWRSGANVLTF
>TRBJ2-5|17|TRBV24-1
CATSDPGLAGGQETQYF
>TRBJ2-3|19|TRBV25-1
CASSEYLFEREGRGDTQYF